The TCR beta chain under discussion was sequenced for a study of response to subunit inactivated influenza vaccine. The study, taken as a whole, reports: Only a handful of new T cells, the authors suggested, are recruited with each seasonal influenza vaccination.

J gave up 0 bases and V 3 bases, and 7 bases lay outside the gene matches. Germline loops: CDR1 DFQATT, CDR2 SNEGSKA (reference sequence). CDR3 size: 16 residues. TCRdb called the RT-PCR reads again in MiXCR, with one record for every CDR3 protein. The sample contains about 650,000 distinct CDR3 sequences, around 15% of which appear only once. This clonotype was seen more than once but under ten times. Antigen: not known. This sequence originates from a man aged 45-65 years who received an inactivated influenza vaccine. The rearrangement uses TRBV20-1 and TRBJ2-4, with TRBD1 identical over 8 bases. The sequencing used PBMCs from blood, collected 14 to 15 days before vaccination. CDR3 sequence (DNA): TGCAGTGCTAGCCCGGGACAGGCATTAGCCAAAAACATTCAGTACTTC. This translates into CSASPGQALAKNIQYF.